This T cell receptor (beta chain) was found in a study of CD8 T cells in ankylosing spondylitis. Unmatched junction bases numbered 4, after V lost 5 bases and J lost 5 bases. The germline CDR1 and CDR2 sequences are SGHRS and YFSETQ. CDR3 size: 14 residues. Findings and caveats of the study: As reported, disease-linked clones showed significant enrichment in matched ankylosing spondylitis synovial fluid. Clones that were linked to disease were CD8+ and were relatively rare in peripheral blood. Some motif variants had been reported before (in reactive arthritis synovial fluid and blood).

Molecular-barcoded quantitative 5'-RACE produced these TCR beta libraries. TCRdb called the 5' RACE reads again in MiXCR, with one record for every CDR3 protein. The table lists over 200,000 distinct CDR3 sequences, about 10% of them singletons. This clonotype was observed at least ten times. Its antigen is unidentified. What was sequenced was blood, either unsorted or a sorted T cell fraction (not recorded which). This TCR came from a male donor with ankylosing spondylitis or in good health (not recorded which). The gene calls are TRBV5-1 and TRBJ1-6; 7 nucleotides align to TRBD1. This CDR3 is CASSMGQNNSPLHF. The CDR3 region has the DNA TGCGCCAGCAGTATGGGACAGAATAATTCACCCCTCCACTTT.